Listed below are T cell receptor beta chains from one sample, sequenced in a study of regulatory T cells in long-lasting Graves disease. Via MiXCR, TCRdb re-called the multiplex PCR reads, giving one row per CDR3 protein. The table includes 400,000 to 500,000 distinct CDR3 sequences, around 20% detected once. The starting material was peripheral blood mononuclear cells (PBMCs), obtained when the disease was refractory, from a patient treated with antithyroid drugs. These receptors all stem from a female donor with Graves disease. CDR3s include the opening cysteine and the closing phenylalanine or tryptophan. D genes are given only for firm matches. Size is stated for part of the rows, as once, few or many counts, or as a class when the clone is expanded.

TRBJ1-5,TRBD1,few,TRBV7-2,CASSLNGGGGSNQPQHF,TGTGCCAGCAGCTTAAATGGGGGAGGGGGCAGCAATCAGCCCCAGCATTTT
TRBJ2-7,.,many,TRBV27,CASSLGSQQYF,TGTGCCAGCAGCCTGGGCAGCCAGCAGTACTTC
TRBJ1-1,.,.,TRBV7-9,CASSFPGAPEAFF,TGTGCCAGCAGCTTTCCCGGGGCCCCTGAAGCTTTCTTT
TRBJ2-2,.,once,TRBV28,CASRDRAGRTGELFF,TGTGCCAGCAGGGATCGGGCAGGGCGGACCGGGGAGCTGTTTTTT
TRBJ1-4,.,many,TRBV20-1,CSARGSTEKLFF,TGCAGTGCTAGAGGATCTACTGAAAAACTGTTTTTT
TRBJ1-5,.,.,TRBV6-5,CASSYSSTSNQPQHF,TGTGCCAGCAGTTACTCTAGCACTAGCAATCAGCCCCAGCATTTT
TRBJ2-5,.,many,TRBV2,CASSVEGFQETQYF,TGTGCCAGCAGTGTCGAGGGCTTCCAAGAGACCCAGTACTTC
TRBJ2-4,.,.,TRBV29-1,CSVVAAKNIQCF,TGCAGCGTTGTAGCAGCCAAAAACATTCAGTGCTTC
TRBJ2-7,TRBD2,many,TRBV2,CASGSGSLGRSEQYF,TGTGCCAGCGGTAGCGGGAGTCTAGGACGGTCCGAGCAGTACTTC
TRBJ1-2,.,many,TRBV7-2,CASSQDRFRNYGYTF,TGTGCCAGCAGCCAAGACAGGTTCCGAAACTATGGCTACACCTTC